Sequencing of this TCR beta chain was carried out in a study of blood T cell repertoires in COVID-19 (dated by TCRdb to the early 2020s). Broadly, across the study: Collaborator samples came from the United States, Italy and Spain and covered acute and convalescent phases of COVID-19. A freely available public database, intended as a resource for researchers studying the immune response to SARS-CoV-2, is where the repertoires were released. The material from the prospective study consisted of cDNA or gDNA derived from T cells, B-cell-depleted T cells, or PBMCs. Where available, HLA class I and class II types were taken from metadata supplied by the sample provider and were not determined by assay-based typing. The sample metadata nearly always contained a de-identified subject ID, COVID-19 status, age in years and sex. The dataset comprised deeply sampled blood TCRbeta repertoires from subjects exposed to, actively infected with, or recovered from COVID-19. The samples were drawn from two sources: the first 160 participants of the ongoing ImmuneRACE study, and 1,000 to 1,500 subjects contributed by 6 global collaborators. Broader findings and caveats from the paper: The amount of clinical and demographic metadata varied by source and participant and was provided uncurated.

TCRbeta CDR3 regions were amplified from genomic DNA by means of the immunoSEQ Assay, a bias-controlled multiplex PCR. The authors' analysis ran thus. The number of nucleated cells in each sample was estimated by amplification of reference gene primers within the assay. To quantify the absolute abundance of each unique TCRbeta CDR3 rearrangement, sequence reads were collapsed and filtered. For each sample, productive Simpson clonality was calculated by taking the square root of Simpson's diversity index across productive rearrangements. Entries here come from immuneACCESS through TCRdb and include only in-frame sequences with V and J called. Some clones fail to appear in such tables; in the studies checked, an unresolved V gene covers under half of the shortfall, and the cause of the remainder is unknown. Clone size and the V and J calls come from that table; the DNA yielded D and trimming. The sample table holds a few hundred thousand clones, of which 80% to 90% were seen once. Of the sample, 0.9% to 1.1% is held by the ten largest clones.

Enrolling through a virtual design, the prospective study's participants ranged in age from roughly 18 to 89 years and lived across roughly 24 United States geographic areas. In the prospective study, cohorts were assigned on the basis of participant-reported clinical history obtained from a screening survey and a study questionnaire. For ImmuneRACE Cohort 3, a participant was defined as recovered based on two consecutive negative NP/OP PCR tests, clearance by a healthcare professional, or resolution of symptoms. Mobile phlebotomists in the prospective study collected whole blood, serum and a nasopharyngeal or oropharyngeal swab from every participant. Prospective study participants could optionally give additional blood draws and questionnaires over an approximately two-month period. Blood samples from the prospective study were shipped frozen or at room temperature prior to DNA extraction. As to this clone: It has no known antigen specificity. Per-nucleotide qualities are absent, and no much larger clonotype sits a single base away.

Taken from cysteine to phenylalanine, the CDR3 has 17 residues. Here the CDR3 DNA is all that survives: 51 bases in frame from base 1. CDR1 and CDR2 (MDHEN, SYDVKM) derive from the germline V gene. Ends trimmed: V by 7 bases, J by 0 bases; bases unmatched to a gene: 12. The chain couples TRBV28 to TRBJ2-1; 7 junctional bases match TRBD1. Sequenced: PBMCs or T cells enriched from blood (not recorded which). The TCR sequence derives from a man younger than 35 who had recovered from COVID-19. This receptor carries the CDR3 CASTAAGQVSSYNEQFF. The bases read TGTGCCAGCACCGCGGCCGGACAGGTTAGCTCCTACAATGAGCAGTTCTTC.